The following is a T cell receptor (beta chain) sequence with its context. This specimen comes from a study of cytomegalovirus exposure and HLA in healthy donors. The study ran its PCR with 60 Vbeta and 13 Jbeta primers. Measured with immunoSEQ multiplex PCR; TCRdb has only the in-frame clones, and not every one. The data hold 150,000 to 200,000 clones, with more than 65% observed a single time. This clonotype was obtained from a male donor in good health and CMV-seronegative. The source material was PBMCs.

The CDR3 here is CASSQDLQETQYF. In DNA form, the CDR3 reads TGCGCCAGCAGCCAAGATCTGCAAGAGACCCAGTACTTC. This sequence joins TRBV4-1 and TRBJ2-5; no firm D call. CDR3 length equals 13 residues. Trimming shortened V by 0 bases and J by 2 bases, and 4 bases separated the two germline ends. Germline loops: CDR1 MGHRA, CDR2 YSYEKL.